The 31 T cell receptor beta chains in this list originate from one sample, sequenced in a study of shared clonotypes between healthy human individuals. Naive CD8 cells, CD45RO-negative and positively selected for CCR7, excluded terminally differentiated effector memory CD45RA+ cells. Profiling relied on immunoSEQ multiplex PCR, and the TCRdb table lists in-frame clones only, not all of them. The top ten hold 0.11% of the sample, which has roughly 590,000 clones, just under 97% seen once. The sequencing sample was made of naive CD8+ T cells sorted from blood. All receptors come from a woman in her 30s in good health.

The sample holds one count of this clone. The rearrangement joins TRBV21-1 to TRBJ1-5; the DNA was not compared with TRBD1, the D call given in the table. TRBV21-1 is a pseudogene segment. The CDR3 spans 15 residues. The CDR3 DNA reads TGTGCCAGCAGCACCCTAACAGGCGCCAATCAGCCCCAGCATTTT. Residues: CASSTLTGANQPQHF.

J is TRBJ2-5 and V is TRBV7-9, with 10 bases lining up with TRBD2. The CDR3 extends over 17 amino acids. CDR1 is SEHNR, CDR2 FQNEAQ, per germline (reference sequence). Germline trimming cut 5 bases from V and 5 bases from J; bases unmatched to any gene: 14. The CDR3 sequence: CASSSTSGNTLGETQYF. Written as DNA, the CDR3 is TGTGCCAGCAGCAGTACTAGCGGGAACACTTTGGGGGAGACCCAGTACTTC.

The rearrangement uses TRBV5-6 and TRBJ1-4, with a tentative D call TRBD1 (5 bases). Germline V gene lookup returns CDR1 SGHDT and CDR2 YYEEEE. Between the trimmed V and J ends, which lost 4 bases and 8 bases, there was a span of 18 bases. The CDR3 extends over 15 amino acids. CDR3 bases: TGTGCCAGCAGCCCAACCCCAGGGAGCCAGGAAAAACTGTTTTTT. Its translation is CASSPTPGSQEKLFF.

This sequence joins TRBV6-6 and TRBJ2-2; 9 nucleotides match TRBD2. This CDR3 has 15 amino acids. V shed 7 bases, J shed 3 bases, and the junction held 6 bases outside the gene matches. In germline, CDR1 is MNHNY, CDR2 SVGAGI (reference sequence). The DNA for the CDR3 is TGTGCCAGCACCCCTAGCGGGATTTACACCGGGGAGCTGTTTTTT. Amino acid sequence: CASTPSGIYTGELFF.

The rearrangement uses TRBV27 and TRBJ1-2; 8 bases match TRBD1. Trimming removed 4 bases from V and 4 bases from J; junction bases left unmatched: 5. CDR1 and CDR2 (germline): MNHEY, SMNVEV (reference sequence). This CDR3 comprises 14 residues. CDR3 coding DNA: TGTGCCAGCAGTTCTGACAGGGGCCCCTATGGCTACACCTTC. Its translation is CASSSDRGPYGYTF.

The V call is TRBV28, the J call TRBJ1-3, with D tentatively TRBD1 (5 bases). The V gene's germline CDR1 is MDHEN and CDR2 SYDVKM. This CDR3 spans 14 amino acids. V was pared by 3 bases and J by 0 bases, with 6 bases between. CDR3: CASSFGTSGNTIYF. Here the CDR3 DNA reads TGTGCCAGCAGTTTTGGGACCTCTGGAAACACCATATATTTT. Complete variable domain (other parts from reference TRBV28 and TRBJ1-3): DVKVTQSSRYLVKRTGEKVFLECVQDMDHENMFWYRQDPGLGLRLIYFSYDVKMKEKGDIPEGYSVSREKKERFSLILESASTNQTSMYLCASSFGTSGNTIYFGEGSWLTVV.

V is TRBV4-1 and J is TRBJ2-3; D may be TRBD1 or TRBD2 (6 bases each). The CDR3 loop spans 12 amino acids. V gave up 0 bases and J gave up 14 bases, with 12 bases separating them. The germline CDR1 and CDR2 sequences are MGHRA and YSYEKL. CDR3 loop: CASSQDRGVWYF. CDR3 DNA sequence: TGCGCCAGCAGCCAAGATAGGGGGGTCTGGTATTTT.

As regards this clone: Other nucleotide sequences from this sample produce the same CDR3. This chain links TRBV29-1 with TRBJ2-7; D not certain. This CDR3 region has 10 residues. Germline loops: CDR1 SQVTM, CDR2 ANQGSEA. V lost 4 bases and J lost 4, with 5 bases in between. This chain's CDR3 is CSVVGYEQYF. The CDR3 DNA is TGCAGCGTTGTTGGGTACGAGCAGTACTTC.

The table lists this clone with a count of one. CDR3 coding DNA: TGCAGCGTTGGACTAGCGGGGGAGCAGTTCTTC. Translating it yields CSVGLAGEQFF. V gene TRBV29-1 combines with J gene TRBJ2-1, with 11 bases fitting TRBD2. In germline, CDR1 is SQVTM, CDR2 ANQGSEA. J gave up 10 bases and V 4 bases, and 0 bases lay outside the gene matches. This CDR3 spans 11 amino acids.

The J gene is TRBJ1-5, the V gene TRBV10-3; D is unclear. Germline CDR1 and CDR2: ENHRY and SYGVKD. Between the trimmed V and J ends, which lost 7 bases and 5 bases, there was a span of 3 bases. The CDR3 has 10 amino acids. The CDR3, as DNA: TGTGCCATCAACCATCAGCCCCAGCATTTT. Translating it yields CAINHQPQHF.

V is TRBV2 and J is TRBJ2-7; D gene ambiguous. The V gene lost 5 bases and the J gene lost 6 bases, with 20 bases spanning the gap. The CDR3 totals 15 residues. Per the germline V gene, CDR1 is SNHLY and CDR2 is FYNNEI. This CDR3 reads CASSYPLLVASEQYF. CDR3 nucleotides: TGTGCCAGCAGTTACCCCCTCCTAGTCGCTTCCGAGCAGTACTTC.

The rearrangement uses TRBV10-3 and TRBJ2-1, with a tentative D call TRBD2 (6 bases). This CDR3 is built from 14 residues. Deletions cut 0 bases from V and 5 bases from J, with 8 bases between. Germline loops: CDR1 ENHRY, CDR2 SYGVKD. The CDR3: CAISESGRNNEQFF. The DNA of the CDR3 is TGTGCCATCAGTGAGTCGGGGAGGAACAATGAGCAGTTCTTC.

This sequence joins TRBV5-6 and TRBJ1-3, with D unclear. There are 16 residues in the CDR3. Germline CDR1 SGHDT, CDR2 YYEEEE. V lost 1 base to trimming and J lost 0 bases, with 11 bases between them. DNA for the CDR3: TGTGCCAGCAGCTTGTGGGTGGTCTCCTCTGGAAACACCATATATTTT. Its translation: CASSLWVVSSGNTIYF.

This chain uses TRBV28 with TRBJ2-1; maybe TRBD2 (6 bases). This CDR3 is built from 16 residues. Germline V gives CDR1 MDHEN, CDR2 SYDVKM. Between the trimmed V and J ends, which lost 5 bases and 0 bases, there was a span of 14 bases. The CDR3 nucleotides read TGTGCCAGCAGTCCCCCTCGTAGCGGCTCCTACAATGAGCAGTTCTTC. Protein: CASSPPRSGSYNEQFF.

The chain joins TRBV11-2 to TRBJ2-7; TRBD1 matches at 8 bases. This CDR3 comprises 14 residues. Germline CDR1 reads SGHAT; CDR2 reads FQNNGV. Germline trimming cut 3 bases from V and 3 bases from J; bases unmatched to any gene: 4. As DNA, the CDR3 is TGTGCCAGCAGCTTTCGAGGACAGGGCTACGAGCAGTACTTC. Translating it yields CASSFRGQGYEQYF.

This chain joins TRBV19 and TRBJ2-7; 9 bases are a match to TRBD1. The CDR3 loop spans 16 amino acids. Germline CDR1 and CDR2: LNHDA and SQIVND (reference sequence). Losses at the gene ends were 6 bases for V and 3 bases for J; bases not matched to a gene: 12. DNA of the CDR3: TGTGCCAGTAGCGGGACAGGGCCACTCGTCTTCTACGAGCAGTACTTC. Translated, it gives CASSGTGPLVFYEQYF.

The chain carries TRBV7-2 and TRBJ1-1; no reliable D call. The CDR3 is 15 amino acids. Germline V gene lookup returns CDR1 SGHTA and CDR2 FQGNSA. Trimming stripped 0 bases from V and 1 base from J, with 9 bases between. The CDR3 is CASSLATTENTEAFF. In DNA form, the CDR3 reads TGTGCCAGCAGCTTAGCAACTACAGAGAACACTGAAGCTTTCTTT. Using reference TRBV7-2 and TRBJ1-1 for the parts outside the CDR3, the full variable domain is GAGVSQSPSNKVTEKGKDVELRCDPISGHTALYWYRQSLGQGLEFLIYFQGNSAPDKSGLPSDRFSAERTGGSVSTLTIQRTQQEDSAVYLCASSLATTENTEAFFGQGTRLTVV.

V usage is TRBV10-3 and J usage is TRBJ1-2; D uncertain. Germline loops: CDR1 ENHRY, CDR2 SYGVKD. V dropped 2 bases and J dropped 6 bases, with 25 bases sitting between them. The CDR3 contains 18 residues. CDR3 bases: TGTGCCATCAGTGAGGGGGAGGGTGATGGACTTTTTTTTCATGGCTACACCTTC. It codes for CAISEGEGDGLFFHGYTF.

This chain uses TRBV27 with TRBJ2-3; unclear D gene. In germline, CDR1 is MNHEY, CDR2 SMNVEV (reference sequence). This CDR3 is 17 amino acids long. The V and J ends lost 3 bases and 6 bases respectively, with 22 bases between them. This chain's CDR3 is CASSFVDPRFVQDTQYF. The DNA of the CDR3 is TGTGCCAGCAGTTTCGTAGATCCCCGATTTGTACAGGATACGCAGTATTTT.

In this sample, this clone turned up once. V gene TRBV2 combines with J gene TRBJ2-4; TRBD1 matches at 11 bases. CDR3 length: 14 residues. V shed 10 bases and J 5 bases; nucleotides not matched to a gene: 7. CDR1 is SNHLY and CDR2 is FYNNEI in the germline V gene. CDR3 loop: CATVMGQGENIQYF. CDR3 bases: TGTGCCACCGTAATGGGACAGGGGGAAAACATTCAGTACTTC. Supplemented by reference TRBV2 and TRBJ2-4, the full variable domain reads EPEVTQTPSHQVTQMGQEVILRCVPISNHLYFYWYRQILGQKVEFLVSFYNNEISEKSEIFDDQFSVERPDGSNFTLKIRSTKLEDSAMYFCATVMGQGENIQYFGAGTRLSVL.

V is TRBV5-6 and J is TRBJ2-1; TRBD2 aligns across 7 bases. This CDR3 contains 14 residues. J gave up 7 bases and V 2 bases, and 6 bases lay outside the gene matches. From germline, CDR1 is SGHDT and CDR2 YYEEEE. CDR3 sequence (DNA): TGTGCCAGCAGCTTAGGCGGGAGCTTGAATGAGCAGTTCTTC. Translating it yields CASSLGGSLNEQFF.

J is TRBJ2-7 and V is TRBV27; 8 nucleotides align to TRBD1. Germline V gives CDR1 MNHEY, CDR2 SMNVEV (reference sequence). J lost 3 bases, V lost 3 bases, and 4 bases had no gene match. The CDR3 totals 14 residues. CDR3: CASSFTGTGYEQYF. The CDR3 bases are TGTGCCAGCAGTTTCACCGGGACAGGCTACGAGCAGTACTTC.

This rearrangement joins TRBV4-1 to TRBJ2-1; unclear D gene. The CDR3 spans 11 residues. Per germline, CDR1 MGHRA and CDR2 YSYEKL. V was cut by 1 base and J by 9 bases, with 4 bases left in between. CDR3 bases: TGCGCCAGCAGCCAAGGTGGTGAGCAGTTCTTC. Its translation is CASSQGGEQFF.

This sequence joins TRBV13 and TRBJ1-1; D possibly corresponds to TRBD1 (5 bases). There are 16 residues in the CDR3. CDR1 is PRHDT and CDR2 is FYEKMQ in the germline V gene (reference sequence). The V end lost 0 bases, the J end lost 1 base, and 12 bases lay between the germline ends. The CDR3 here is CASSLGQFGGNTEAFF. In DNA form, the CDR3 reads TGTGCCAGCAGCTTAGGCCAGTTTGGGGGGAACACTGAAGCTTTCTTT.

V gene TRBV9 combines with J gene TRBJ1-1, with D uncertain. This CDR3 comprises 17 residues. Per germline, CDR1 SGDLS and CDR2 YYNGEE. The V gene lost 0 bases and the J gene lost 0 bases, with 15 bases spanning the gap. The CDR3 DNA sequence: TGTGCCAGCAGCGTAGGGGGTTCTCCTACAATGAACACTGAAGCTTTCTTT. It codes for CASSVGGSPTMNTEAFF. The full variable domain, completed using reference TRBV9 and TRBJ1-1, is DSGVTQTPKHLITATGQRVTLRCSPRSGDLSVYWYQQSLDQGLQFLIQYYNGEERAKGNILERFSAQQFPDLHSELNLSSLELGDSALYFCASSVGGSPTMNTEAFFGQGTRLTVV.

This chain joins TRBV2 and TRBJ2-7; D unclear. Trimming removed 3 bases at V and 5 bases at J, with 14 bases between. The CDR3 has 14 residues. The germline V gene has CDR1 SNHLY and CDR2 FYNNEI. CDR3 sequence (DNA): TGTGCCAGCAGTGATCACCTTATTGGCGACGAGCAGTACTTC. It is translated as CASSDHLIGDEQYF.

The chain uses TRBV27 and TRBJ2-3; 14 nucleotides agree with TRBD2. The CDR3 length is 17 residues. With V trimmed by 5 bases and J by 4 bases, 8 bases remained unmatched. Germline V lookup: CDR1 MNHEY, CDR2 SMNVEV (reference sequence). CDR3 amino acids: CASSAGTSGSGADTQYF. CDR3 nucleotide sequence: TGTGCCAGCAGTGCCGGGACTAGCGGGAGTGGAGCAGATACGCAGTATTTT.

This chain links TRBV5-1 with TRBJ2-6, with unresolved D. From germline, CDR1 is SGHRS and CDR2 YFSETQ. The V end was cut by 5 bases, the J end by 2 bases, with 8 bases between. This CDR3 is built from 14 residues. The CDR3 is CASSEGAGANVLTF. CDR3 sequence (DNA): TGCGCCAGCAGTGAAGGTGCTGGGGCCAACGTCCTGACTTTC. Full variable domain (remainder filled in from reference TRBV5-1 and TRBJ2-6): KAGVTQTPRYLIKTRGQQVTLSCSPISGHRSVSWYQQTPGQGLQFLFEYFSETQRNKGNFPGRFSGRQFSNSRSEMNVSTLELGDSALYLCASSEGAGANVLTFGAGSRLTVL.

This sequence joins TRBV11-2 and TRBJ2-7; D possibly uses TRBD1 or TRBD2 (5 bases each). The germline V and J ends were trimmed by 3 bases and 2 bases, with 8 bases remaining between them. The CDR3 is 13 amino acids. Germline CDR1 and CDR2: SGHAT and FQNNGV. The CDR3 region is CASSLGEPYEQYF. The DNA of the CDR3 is TGTGCCAGCAGCTTGGGGGAGCCCTACGAGCAGTACTTC.

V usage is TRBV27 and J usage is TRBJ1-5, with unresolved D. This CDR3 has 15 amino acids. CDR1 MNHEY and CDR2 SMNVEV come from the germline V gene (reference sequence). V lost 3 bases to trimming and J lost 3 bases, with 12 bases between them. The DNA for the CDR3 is TGTGCCAGCAGTTTGTCAGGCAACCACAATCAGCCCCAGCATTTT. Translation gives CASSLSGNHNQPQHF.

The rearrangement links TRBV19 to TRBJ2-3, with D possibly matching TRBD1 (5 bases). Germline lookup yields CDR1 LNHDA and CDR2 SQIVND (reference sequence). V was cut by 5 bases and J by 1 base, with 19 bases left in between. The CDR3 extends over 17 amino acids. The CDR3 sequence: CASSDKIGVVGTDTQYF. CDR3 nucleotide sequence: TGTGCCAGTAGTGACAAAATAGGGGTGGTCGGCACAGATACGCAGTATTTT.